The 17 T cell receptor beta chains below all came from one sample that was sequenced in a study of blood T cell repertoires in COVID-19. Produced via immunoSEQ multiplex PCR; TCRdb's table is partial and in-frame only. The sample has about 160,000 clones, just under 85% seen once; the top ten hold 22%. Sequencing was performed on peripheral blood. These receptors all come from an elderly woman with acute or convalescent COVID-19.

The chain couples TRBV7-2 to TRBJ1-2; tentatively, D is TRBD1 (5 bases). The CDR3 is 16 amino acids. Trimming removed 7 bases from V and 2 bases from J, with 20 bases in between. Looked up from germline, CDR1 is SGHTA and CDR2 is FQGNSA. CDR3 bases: TGTGCCAGCACTTTTAAGGGGAGGGCGACGAACTATGGCTACACCTTC. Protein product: CASTFKGRATNYGYTF.

As DNA, the CDR3 is TGCAGTGCTAGTATTTCCGGCCCCCAGGGCTACGAGCAGTACTTC. Protein product: CSASISGPQGYEQYF. This rearrangement joins TRBV20-1 to TRBJ2-7, with D possibly TRBD1 on 5 matching bases. V was shortened by 3 bases and J by 3 bases, with 18 bases between the two germline ends. From germline, CDR1 is DFQATT and CDR2 SNEGSKA (reference sequence). The CDR3 totals 15 residues.

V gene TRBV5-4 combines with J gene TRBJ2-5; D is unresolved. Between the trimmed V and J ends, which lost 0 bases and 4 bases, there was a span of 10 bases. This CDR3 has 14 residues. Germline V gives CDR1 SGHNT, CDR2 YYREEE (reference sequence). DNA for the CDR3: TGTGCCAGCAGCTTGGCCGGTTCGAGAGAGACCCAGTACTTC. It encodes CASSLAGSRETQYF.

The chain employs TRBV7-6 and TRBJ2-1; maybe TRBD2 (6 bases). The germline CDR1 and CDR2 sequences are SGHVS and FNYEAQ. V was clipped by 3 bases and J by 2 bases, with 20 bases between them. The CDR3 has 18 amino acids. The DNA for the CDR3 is TGTGCCAGCAGCTTTGGACCGACCCGTAGCGGAACCTACAATGAGCAGTTCTTC. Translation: CASSFGPTRSGTYNEQFF.

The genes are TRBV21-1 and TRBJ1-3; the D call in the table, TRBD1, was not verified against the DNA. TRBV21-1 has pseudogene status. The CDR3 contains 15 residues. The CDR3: CASSKGGQGGNTIYF. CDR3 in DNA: TGTGCCAGCAGCAAAGGAGGACAGGGTGGAAACACCATATATTTT.

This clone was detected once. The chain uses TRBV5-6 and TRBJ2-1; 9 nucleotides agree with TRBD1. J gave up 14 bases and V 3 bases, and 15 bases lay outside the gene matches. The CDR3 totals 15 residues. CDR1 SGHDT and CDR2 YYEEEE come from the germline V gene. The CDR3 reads CASSYGWNRGRREFF. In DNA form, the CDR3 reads TGTGCCAGCAGCTATGGGTGGAACAGGGGGCGCCGGGAGTTCTTC.

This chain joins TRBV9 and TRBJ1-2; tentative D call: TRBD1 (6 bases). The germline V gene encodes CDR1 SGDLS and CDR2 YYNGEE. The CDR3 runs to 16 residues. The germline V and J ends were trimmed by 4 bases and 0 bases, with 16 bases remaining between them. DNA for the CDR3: TGTGCCAGCAGCCCAAGGGCCACAGGGACTAACTATGGCTACACCTTC. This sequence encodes CASSPRATGTNYGYTF.

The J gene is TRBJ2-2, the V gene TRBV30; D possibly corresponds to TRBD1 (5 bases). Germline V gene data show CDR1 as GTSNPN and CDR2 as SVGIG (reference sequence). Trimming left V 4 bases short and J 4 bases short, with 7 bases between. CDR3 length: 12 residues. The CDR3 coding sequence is TGTGCCTGGACAGGGTCCACCGGGGAGCTGTTTTTT. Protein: CAWTGSTGELFF.

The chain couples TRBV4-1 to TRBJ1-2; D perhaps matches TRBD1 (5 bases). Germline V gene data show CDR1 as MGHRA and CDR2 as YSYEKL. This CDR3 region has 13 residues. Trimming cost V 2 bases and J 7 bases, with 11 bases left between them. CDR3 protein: CASSQTGDRGYTF. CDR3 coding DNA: TGCGCCAGCAGCCAAACGGGGGATCGTGGCTACACCTTC.

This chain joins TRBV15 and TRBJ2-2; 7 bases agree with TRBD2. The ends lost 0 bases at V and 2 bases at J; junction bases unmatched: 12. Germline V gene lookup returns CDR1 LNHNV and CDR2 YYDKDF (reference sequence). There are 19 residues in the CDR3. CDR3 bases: TGTGCCACCAGCAGAGATTTTGAGCTAGCGGAGCCAAACACCGGGGAGCTGTTTTTT. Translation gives CATSRDFELAEPNTGELFF.

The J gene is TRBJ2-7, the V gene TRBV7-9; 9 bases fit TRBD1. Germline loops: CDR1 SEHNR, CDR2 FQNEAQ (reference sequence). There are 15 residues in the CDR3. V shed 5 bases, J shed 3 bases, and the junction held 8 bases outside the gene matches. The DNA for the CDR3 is TGTGCCAGCAGCCCGGACAGGGGACATAGCTACGAGCAGTACTTC. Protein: CASSPDRGHSYEQYF. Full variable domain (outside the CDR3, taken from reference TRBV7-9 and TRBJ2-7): DTGVSQNPRHKITKRGQNVTFRCDPISEHNRLYWYRQTLGQGPEFLTYFQNEAQLEKSRLLSDRFSAERPKGSFSTLEIQRTEQGDSAMYLCASSPDRGHSYEQYFGPGTRLTVT.

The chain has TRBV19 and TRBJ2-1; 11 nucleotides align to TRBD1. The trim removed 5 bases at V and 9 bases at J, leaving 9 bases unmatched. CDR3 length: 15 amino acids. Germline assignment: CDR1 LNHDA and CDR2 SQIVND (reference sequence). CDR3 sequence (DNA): TGTGCCAGTAGTGGACAGGGGGCGGGCGTCGCTGAGCAGTTCTTC. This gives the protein CASSGQGAGVAEQFF.

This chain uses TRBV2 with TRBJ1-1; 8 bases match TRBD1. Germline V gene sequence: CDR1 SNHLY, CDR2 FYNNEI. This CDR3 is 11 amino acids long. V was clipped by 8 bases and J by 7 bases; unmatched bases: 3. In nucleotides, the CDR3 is TGTGCCAGCTCGACAGGGGTTGAAGCTTTCTTT. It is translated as CASSTGVEAFF.

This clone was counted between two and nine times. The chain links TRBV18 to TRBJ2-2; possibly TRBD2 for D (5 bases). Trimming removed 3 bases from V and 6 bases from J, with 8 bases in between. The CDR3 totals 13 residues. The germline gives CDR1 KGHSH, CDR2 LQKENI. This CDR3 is CASSPPEAGELFF. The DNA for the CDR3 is TGTGCCAGCTCACCTCCGGAGGCCGGGGAGCTGTTTTTT.

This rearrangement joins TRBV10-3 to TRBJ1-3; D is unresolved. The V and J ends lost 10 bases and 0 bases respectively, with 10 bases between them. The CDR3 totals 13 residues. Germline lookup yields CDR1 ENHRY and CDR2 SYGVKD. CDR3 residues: CATKSGSGNTIYF. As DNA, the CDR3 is TGTGCCACCAAGTCCGGCTCTGGAAACACCATATATTTT.

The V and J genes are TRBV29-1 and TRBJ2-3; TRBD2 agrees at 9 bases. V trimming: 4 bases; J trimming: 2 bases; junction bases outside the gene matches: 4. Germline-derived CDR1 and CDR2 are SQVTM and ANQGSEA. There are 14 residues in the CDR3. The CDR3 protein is CSVGAGGDTDTQYF. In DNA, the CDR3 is TGCAGCGTTGGTGCGGGAGGGGACACAGATACGCAGTATTTT.

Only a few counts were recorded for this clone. The CDR3 DNA is TGTGCCAGCAGTTCCTTCGGTAGCGGGAGCTACAATGAGCAGTTCTTC. Translating gives CASSSFGSGSYNEQFF. The chain joins TRBV27 to TRBJ2-1, with 9 bases identical to TRBD2. The CDR3 loop spans 16 amino acids. Germline V CDR1 and CDR2: MNHEY, SMNVEV (reference sequence). The V gene end was trimmed by 4 bases and the J gene end by 3 bases; junction bases not matched to a gene: 7.